These T cell receptor beta chains were read from a single sample in a study of shared clonotypes between healthy human individuals. Libraries were prepared by immunoSEQ multiplex PCR; TCRdb keeps only in-frame clonotypes and omits some of them. Among roughly 1.5 million clones listed, 95% to 99% were seen once. The specimen was naive CD4+ T cells sorted from blood. The origin of the receptors is a young man in good health. CDR3s include the opening cysteine and the closing phenylalanine or tryptophan. The D gene is left open where the match is weak. Part of the rows lack a size; the others show once, few, many or a class for expanded clones.

TRBV5-4	TRBJ1-2	TRBD1	.	TGTGCCAGCAGCTCAGGACAGGGCCCCTATGGCTACACCTTC	CASSSGQGPYGYTF
TRBV7-8	TRBJ1-1	.	.	TGTGCCAGCAGCTTTGGACAGAGAAACACTGAAGCTTTCTTT	CASSFGQRNTEAFF
TRBV19	TRBJ2-7	.	.	TGTGCCAGTAGTATGAGAGGAACAGCCGAGCAGTACTTC	CASSMRGTAEQYF
TRBV5-1	TRBJ2-7	.	once	TGCGCCAGCAGCTTGGACACCTACGAGCAGTACTTC	CASSLDTYEQYF
TRBV29-1	TRBJ1-2	TRBD1	.	TGCAGCGTCGATCCCCGGACAGGGGGGGAGAAGGGCTACACCTTC	CSVDPRTGGEKGYTF
TRBV5-5	TRBJ2-1	.	.	TGTGCCAGCAGCCCTGTCCGGAGCTCCTACAATGAGCAGTTCTTC	CASSPVRSSYNEQFF
TRBV28	TRBJ2-7	.	.	TGTGCCAGCAAAATTGACTACGAGCAGTACTTC	CASKIDYEQYF
TRBV28	TRBJ2-7	TRBD2	.	TGTGCCAGCAGTTTGGCCTCGGGACTAGCGGCCTACGAGCAGTACTTC	CASSLASGLAAYEQYF
TRBV5-1	TRBJ2-7	.	.	TGCGCCAGCAGCCCGCAAGGGATGGGGGAATTCGAGCAGTACTTC	CASSPQGMGEFEQYF
TRBV29-1	TRBJ2-1	.	.	TGCAGCGCCGCAGGGCCCCAATACAATGAGCAGTTCTTC	CSAAGPQYNEQFF
TRBV9	TRBJ1-2	TRBD1	.	TGTGCCAGCAGCGTAGGACAGGGCCGGAACTATGGCTACACCTTC	CASSVGQGRNYGYTF
TRBV2	TRBJ1-4	.	.	TGTGCCAGCAGTGACTGGGCTAATGAAAAACTGTTTTTT	CASSDWANEKLFF
TRBV14	TRBJ1-1	TRBD1	.	TGTGCCAGCAGCCAAGAGGCCCGGGACAGGGTCCTGAACACTGAAGCTTTCTTT	CASSQEARDRVLNTEAFF
TRBV29-1	TRBJ2-2	TRBD2	once	TGCAGCGGTAGCGGGAAGGGCACCGGGGAGCTGTTTTTT	CSGSGKGTGELFF
TRBV29-1	TRBJ2-5	.	.	TGCAGCGTTGAAGACAGGTCCCAAGAGACCCAGTACTTC	CSVEDRSQETQYF
TRBV9	TRBJ2-2	TRBD2	.	TGTGCCAGCAGCACCGGACTAGCGCCGAACACCGGGGAGCTGTTTTTT	CASSTGLAPNTGELFF
TRBV18	TRBJ2-1	.	.	TGTGCCAGCTTCGAGACCAATGGCTTTCGGGGTGAGCAGTTCTTC	CASFETNGFRGEQFF
TRBV15	TRBJ2-7	TRBD1	.	TGTGCCACCAGGCGCAGGGCCGGGACAGTCTCCTACGAGCAGTACTTC	CATRRRAGTVSYEQYF
TRBV28	TRBJ2-1	TRBD2	.	TGTGCCAGCAGTCGGACTAGCGGGGGCTACAATGAGCAGTTCTTC	CASSRTSGGYNEQFF
TRBV7-8	TRBJ2-1	TRBD1	.	TGTGCCAGCGGCCGGGACAGGGGGTACAATGAGCAGTTCTTC	CASGRDRGYNEQFF
TRBV5-1	TRBJ2-2	.	.	TGCGCCAGCAGCGTCCGCGACAGATTTACCGGGGAGCTGTTTTTT	CASSVRDRFTGELFF
TRBV7-2	TRBJ2-7	TRBD1	.	TGTGCCAGCAGCTTAGCGAGAGAGGGACAGTGGACCTACGAGCAGTACTTC	CASSLAREGQWTYEQYF
TRBV18	TRBJ2-7	.	.	TGTGCCAGCTCACCACGGGGAGCATACGAGCAGTACTTC	CASSPRGAYEQYF
TRBV6-5	TRBJ1-1	.	.	TGTGCCAGCACCCGTAACACTGAAGCTTTCTTT	CASTRNTEAFF
TRBV7-2	TRBJ2-1	.	.	TGTGCCAGCAGCTTTCGGGGCTCCTACAATGAGCAGTTCTTC	CASSFRGSYNEQFF
TRBV7-7	TRBJ2-3	.	.	TGTGCCAGCAGCCCCCGTCTGCAGGCAGATACGCAGTATTTT	CASSPRLQADTQYF
TRBV5-4	TRBJ1-1	.	.	TGTGCCAGCAGCTTGTCTCCAAGTGGAGGTGAAGCTTTCTTT	CASSLSPSGGEAFF
TRBV5-1	TRBJ2-1	TRBD2	.	TGCGCCAGCAGCTTAATGGCGGGAGGGAACAATGAGCAGTTCTTC	CASSLMAGGNNEQFF
TRBV7-3	TRBJ2-2	TRBD1	.	TGTGCCAGCAGCTTATTCCAGGGGGACACCGGGGAGCTGTTTTTT	CASSLFQGDTGELFF
TRBV6-1	TRBJ1-2	.	.	TGTGCCAGCAGTGGAACAGGGCTAGGAGGCTACACCTTC	CASSGTGLGGYTF
TRBV5-1	TRBJ1-2	TRBD1	.	TGCGCCAGCAGCTCATCCGGGACAGGGGTCTACTATGGCTACACCTTC	CASSSSGTGVYYGYTF
TRBV30	TRBJ2-1	TRBD2	.	TGTGCTTGTGAAATAGCGGGAGCCGACAATGAGCAGTTCTTC	CACEIAGADNEQFF
TRBV11-3	TRBJ2-1	.	once	TGTGCCAGCAGCTCCCGGTCCTACAATGAGCAGTTCTTC	CASSSRSYNEQFF
TRBV6-5	TRBJ2-5	.	.	TGTGCCAGCAGTTACAGGGAGACCCAGTACTTC	CASSYRETQYF
TRBV19	TRBJ2-3	TRBD2	.	TGTGCCAGTAGCGCCGGGACTAGCGGAGCTACTGCGCAGTATTTT	CASSAGTSGATAQYF
TRBV5-1	TRBJ1-5	.	.	TGCGCCAGCAGCCCCGGTGGGGGGGGGCAGCCCCAGCATTTT	CASSPGGGGQPQHF
TRBV6-6	TRBJ1-4	.	once	TGTGCCAGCAGACCAGGGTTTAGTGAAAAACTGTTTTTT	CASRPGFSEKLFF
TRBV7-2	TRBJ1-2	.	.	TGTGCCAGCAGCATCAGGGGTGACTATGGCTACACCTTC	CASSIRGDYGYTF
TRBV6-5	TRBJ2-5	.	.	TGTGCCAGCAGTTATCTTGGGGGGACGGAGACCCAGTACTTC	CASSYLGGTETQYF
TRBV5-1	TRBJ2-1	.	.	TGCGCCAGCAGCTTGGGACTTGGTGAGCAGTTCTTC	CASSLGLGEQFF
TRBV5-4	TRBJ2-5	TRBD2	.	TGTGCCAGCAGCTTTCAACTAGCGGGAGTCGAGACCCAGTACTTC	CASSFQLAGVETQYF
TRBV5-4	TRBJ2-6	.	.	TGTGCCAGCAGTCTGGGGGTGGGCTCTGGGGCCAACGTCCTGACTTTC	CASSLGVGSGANVLTF